This is a list of T cell receptor beta chains from one sample in a study of blood T cell repertoires in COVID-19. The assay was immunoSEQ multiplex PCR, and TCRdb's table has in-frame clones only and misses some. The data contain 65,000 or so clones, approximately 78% of them singletons. Sequencing used peripheral blood. Every receptor here comes from an older man with acute or convalescent COVID-19. The CDR3 runs from the conserved cysteine through the conserved F or W. The D gene is left open where the match is weak. Not all rows give a size; the values are once, few, many and, for expanded clones, a class.

D,J,V,size,CDR3,DNA
NA,TRBJ1-2,TRBV3-1/TRBV3-2,NA,CASSQSRQVGYTF,TGTGCCAGCAGCCAATCCCGACAGGTTGGCTACACCTTC
TRBD1,TRBJ1-1,TRBV5-1,NA,CASSLTGGIEAFF,TGCGCCAGCAGCTTGACAGGGGGGATTGAAGCTTTCTTT
NA,TRBJ2-2,TRBV7-3,NA,CASSSSNTGELFF,TGTGCCAGCAGCAGCTCGAACACCGGGGAGCTGTTTTTT
NA,TRBJ1-4,TRBV7-6,NA,CASSLATGSGEKLFF,TGTGCCAGCAGCTTAGCAACAGGGTCGGGTGAAAAACTGTTTTTT
TRBD1,TRBJ2-3,TRBV12-5,NA,CASGWGQGNTDTQYF,TGTGCTAGTGGTTGGGGACAGGGGAACACAGATACGCAGTATTTT
NA,TRBJ1-1,TRBV27,NA,CASSLSMNTEAFF,TGTGCCAGCAGTTTATCCATGAACACTGAAGCTTTCTTT
NA,TRBJ2-3,TRBV12-5,NA,CASGLERGIRTDTQYF,TGTGCTAGTGGTTTGGAACGGGGAATCCGGACAGATACGCAGTATTTT
TRBD2,TRBJ2-3,TRBV29-1,NA,CSVDNGGGTDTQYF,TGCAGCGTTGATAACGGGGGGGGTACAGATACGCAGTATTTT
TRBD2,TRBJ2-1,TRBV3-1/TRBV3-2,NA,CASSQGSSGAYNEQFF,TGTGCCAGCAGCCAAGGGAGTAGCGGGGCCTACAATGAGCAGTTCTTC
TRBD1,TRBJ2-7,TRBV2,NA,CASRVGQGARSYEQYF,TGTGCCAGCAGGGTAGGACAGGGGGCCAGGTCCTACGAGCAGTACTTC
NA,TRBJ2-3,TRBV5-6,NA,CASSLPNTDTQYF,TGTGCCAGCAGCCTACCTAACACAGATACGCAGTATTTT
TRBD2,TRBJ2-5,TRBV3-1/TRBV3-2,NA,CASSQVAGGWETQYF,TGTGCCAGCAGCCAAGTTGCGGGGGGCTGGGAGACCCAGTACTTC
TRBD1,TRBJ1-2,TRBV7-9,few,CASSLGGTGYGYTF,TGTGCCAGCAGCTTAGGAGGGACAGGCTATGGCTACACCTTC
NA,TRBJ1-4,TRBV11-2,NA,CASSPSGATNEKLFF,TGTGCCAGCAGCCCCTCCGGAGCAACTAATGAAAAACTGTTTTTT
NA,TRBJ1-1,TRBV5-1,NA,CASSLELVNTEAFF,TGCGCCAGCAGCTTGGAGTTAGTGAACACTGAAGCTTTCTTT
TRBD1,TRBJ2-7,TRBV2,NA,CASSKGGDRAPYEQYF,TGTGCCAGCAGCAAAGGGGGGGACAGGGCGCCCTACGAGCAGTACTTC
NA,TRBJ2-7,TRBV6-1,few,CASSERENYEQYF,TGTGCCAGCAGTGAAAGGGAGAACTACGAGCAGTACTTC
NA,TRBJ1-2,TRBV19,NA,CASRAVRGSGYTF,TGTGCCAGTAGGGCCGTTCGGGGGAGTGGCTACACCTTC
TRBD2,TRBJ2-2,TRBV5-1,NA,CASSATSGDTGELFF,TGCGCCAGCAGCGCGACTAGCGGGGACACCGGGGAGCTGTTTTTT